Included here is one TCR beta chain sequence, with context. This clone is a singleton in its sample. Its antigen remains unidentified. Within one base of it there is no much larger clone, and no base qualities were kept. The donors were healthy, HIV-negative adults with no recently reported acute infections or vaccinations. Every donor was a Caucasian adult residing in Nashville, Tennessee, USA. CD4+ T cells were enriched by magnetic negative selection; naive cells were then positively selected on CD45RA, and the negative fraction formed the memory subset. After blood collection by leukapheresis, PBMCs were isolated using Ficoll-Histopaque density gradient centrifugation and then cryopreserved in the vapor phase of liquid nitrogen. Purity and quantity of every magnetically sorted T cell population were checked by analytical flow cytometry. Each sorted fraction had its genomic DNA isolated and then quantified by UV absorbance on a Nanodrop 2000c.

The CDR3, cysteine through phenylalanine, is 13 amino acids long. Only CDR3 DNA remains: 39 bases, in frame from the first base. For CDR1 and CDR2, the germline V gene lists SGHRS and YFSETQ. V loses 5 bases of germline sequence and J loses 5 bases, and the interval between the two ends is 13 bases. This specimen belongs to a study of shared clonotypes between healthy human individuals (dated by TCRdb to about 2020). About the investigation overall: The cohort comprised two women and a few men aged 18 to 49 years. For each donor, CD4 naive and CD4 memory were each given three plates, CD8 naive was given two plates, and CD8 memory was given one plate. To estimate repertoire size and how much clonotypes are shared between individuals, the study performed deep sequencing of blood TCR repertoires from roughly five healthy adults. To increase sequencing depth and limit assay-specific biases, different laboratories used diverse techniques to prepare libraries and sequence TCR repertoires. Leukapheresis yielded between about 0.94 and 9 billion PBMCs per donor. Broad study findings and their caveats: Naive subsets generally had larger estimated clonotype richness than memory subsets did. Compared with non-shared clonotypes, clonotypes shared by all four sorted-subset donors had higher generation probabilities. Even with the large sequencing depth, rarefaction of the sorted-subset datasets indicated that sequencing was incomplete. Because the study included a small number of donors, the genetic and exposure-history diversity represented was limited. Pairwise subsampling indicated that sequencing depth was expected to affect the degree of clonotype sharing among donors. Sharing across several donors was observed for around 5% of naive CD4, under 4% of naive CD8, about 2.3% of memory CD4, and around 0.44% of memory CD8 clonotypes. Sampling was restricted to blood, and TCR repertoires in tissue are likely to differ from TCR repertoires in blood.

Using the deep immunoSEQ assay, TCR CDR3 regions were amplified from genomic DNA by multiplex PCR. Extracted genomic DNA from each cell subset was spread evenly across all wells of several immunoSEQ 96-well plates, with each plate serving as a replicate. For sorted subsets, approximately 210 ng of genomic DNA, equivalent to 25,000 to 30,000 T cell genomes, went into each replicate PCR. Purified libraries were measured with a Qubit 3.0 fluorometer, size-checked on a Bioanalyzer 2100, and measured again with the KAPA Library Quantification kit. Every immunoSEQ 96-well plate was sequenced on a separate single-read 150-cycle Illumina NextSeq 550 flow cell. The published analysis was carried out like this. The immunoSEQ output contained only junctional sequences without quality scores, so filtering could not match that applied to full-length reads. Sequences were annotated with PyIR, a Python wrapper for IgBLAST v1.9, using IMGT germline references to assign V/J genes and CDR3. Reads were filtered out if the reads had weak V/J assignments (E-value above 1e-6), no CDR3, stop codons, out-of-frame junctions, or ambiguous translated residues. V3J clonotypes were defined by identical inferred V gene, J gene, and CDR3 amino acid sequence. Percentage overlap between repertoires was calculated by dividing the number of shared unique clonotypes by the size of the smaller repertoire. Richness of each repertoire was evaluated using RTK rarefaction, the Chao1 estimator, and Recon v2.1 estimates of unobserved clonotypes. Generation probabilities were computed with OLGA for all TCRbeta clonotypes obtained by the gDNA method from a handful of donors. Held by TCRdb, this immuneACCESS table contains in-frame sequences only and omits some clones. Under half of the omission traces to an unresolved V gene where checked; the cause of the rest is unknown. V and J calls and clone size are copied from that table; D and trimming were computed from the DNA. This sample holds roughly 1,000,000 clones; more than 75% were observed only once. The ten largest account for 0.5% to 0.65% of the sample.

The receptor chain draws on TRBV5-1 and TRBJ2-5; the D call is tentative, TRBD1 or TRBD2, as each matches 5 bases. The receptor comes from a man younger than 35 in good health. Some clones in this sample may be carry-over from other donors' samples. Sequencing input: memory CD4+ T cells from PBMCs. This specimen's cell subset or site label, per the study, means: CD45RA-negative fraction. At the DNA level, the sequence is TGCGCCAGCAGTTCGGGACCGGAGGAGACCCAGTACTTC. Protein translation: CASSSGPEETQYF. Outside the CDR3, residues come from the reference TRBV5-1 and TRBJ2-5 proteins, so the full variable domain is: KAGVTQTPRYLIKTRGQQVTLSCSPISGHRSVSWYQQTPGQGLQFLFEYFSETQRNKGNFPGRFSGRQFSNSRSEMNVSTLELGDSALYLCASSSGPEETQYFGPGTRLLVL.